The 12 T cell receptor beta chains below were found in one sample sequenced in a study of response to subunit inactivated influenza vaccine. TCRdb passed the RT-PCR reads through MiXCR, listing each CDR3 protein once. The data show roughly 540,000 distinct CDR3 sequences, 20% to 25% seen once. This same sample was also taken into another study, of T cells expressing NK-cell markers. This second study notes: Researchers built TCR beta cDNA using 5'RACE template switching with UMIs.

The sample was CD4+ T cells sorted from PBMCs, taken roughly 13 days after vaccination. The receptors stem from a man aged 50-60 years who received an inactivated influenza vaccine.

This clonotype was observed at least ten times. The J gene is TRBJ1-1, the V gene TRBV20-1; a weak D match, TRBD1 (5 bases). The CDR3 has 16 amino acids. Trimming pared 2 bases from V and 1 base from J, leaving 17 bases between. The germline gives CDR1 DFQATT, CDR2 SNEGSKA (reference sequence). The CDR3 sequence is CSARMDIYTPNTEAFF. The CDR3 nucleotides are TGCAGTGCTAGAATGGACATTTATACTCCGAACACTGAAGCTTTCTTT.

This clonotype showed up just a few times. The V gene is TRBV6-2 or TRBV6-3, the J gene TRBJ2-1; D possibly corresponds to TRBD1 (5 bases). The length of the CDR3 is 17 residues. In germline, CDR1 is MNHEY, CDR2 SVGEGT. V lost 8 bases, J lost 0 bases, and 20 bases lay in between. The CDR3 nucleotides are TGTGCCAGCGGATTCCAGCAGGGTTCCAGCTCCTACAATGAGCAGTTCTTC. Its protein is CASGFQQGSSSYNEQFF.

This chain uses TRBV5-1 with TRBJ2-4; TRBD1 is a possible D gene (5 bases). With 4 bases removed from V and 6 bases from J, the gap between germline ends came to 17 bases. CDR3 size: 15 residues. Germline CDR1 reads SGHRS; CDR2 reads YFSETQ. In nucleotides, the CDR3 is TGCGCCAGCAGCCCCCCAGGGCTACGAACAAACATTCAGTACTTC. The encoded protein is CASSPPGLRTNIQYF.

The chain carries TRBV5-1 and TRBJ2-7; D might be TRBD2 (6 bases). The CDR3 has 15 amino acids. Germline V gene sequence: CDR1 SGHRS, CDR2 YFSETQ. Trimming cost V 0 bases and J 3 bases, with 13 bases left between them. The CDR3 DNA follows: TGCGCCAGCAGCTTGGTGTCAGGGAGGCTCTACGAGCAGTACTTC. This codes for CASSLVSGRLYEQYF.

The chain carries TRBV5-6 and TRBJ1-6; D gene uncertain. Germline CDR1 reads SGHDT; CDR2 reads YYEEEE. Trimming took off 3 bases at V and 0 bases at J, with 7 bases between the two ends. This CDR3 comprises 15 residues. The CDR3 loop is CASSSQSSYNSPLHF. CDR3 in DNA: TGTGCCAGCAGCTCACAGAGCTCCTATAATTCACCCCTCCACTTT.

This rearrangement joins TRBV4-1 to TRBJ2-1, with a tentative D call TRBD2 (6 bases). This CDR3 is 17 amino acids long. CDR1 is MGHRA and CDR2 is YSYEKL in the germline V gene. V shed 6 bases and J shed 0 bases, with 18 bases lying between them. CDR3 residues: CASSLRDFRSSYNEQFF. In DNA, the CDR3 is TGCGCCAGCAGTCTCCGGGACTTCCGGAGCTCCTACAATGAGCAGTTCTTC.

CDR3 bases: TGTGCCAGCAGAAACCGGGGCACAGATACGCAGTATTTT. Protein sequence: CASRNRGTDTQYF. V is TRBV12-3 or TRBV12-4 and J is TRBJ2-3; D is ambiguous. The length of the CDR3 is 13 residues. With 6 bases removed from V and 1 base from J, the gap between germline ends came to 8 bases.

This clonotype was observed a single time. The junction shows a germline mismatch at one end, possibly a read error. The chain has TRBV6-1 and TRBJ2-1; 8 positions agree with TRBD2. Germline CDR1 MNHNS, CDR2 SASEGT. This CDR3 is built from 18 residues. The CDR3 coding sequence is TGTGACAGCAGTGAAAACCCGGTGGGGACTAGCTCCTACAATGAGCAGTTCTTC. Protein sequence: CDSSENPVGTSSYNEQFF.

This clonotype was detected a few times. J is TRBJ2-1 and V is TRBV4-3; TRBD1 agrees at 8 bases. The CDR3 extends over 16 amino acids. V gave up 4 bases and J gave up 7 bases; unmatched junction bases: 12. CDR1 is LGHNA, CDR2 YSLEER, per germline. The CDR3 DNA sequence: TGCGCCAGCAGCCGCCTAGGGCAGGGGGCGCGGAATGAGCAGTTCTTC. Translation gives CASSRLGQGARNEQFF.

This sequence joins TRBV7-2 and TRBJ2-3; 10 bases map to TRBD2. Losses at the gene ends were 5 bases for V and 9 bases for J; bases not matched to a gene: 8. Germline values: CDR1 SGHTA, CDR2 FQGNSA. This CDR3 comprises 14 residues. The DNA for the CDR3 is TGTGCCAGCAGCCCGGGACTAGCGACTCAGACGCAGTATTTT. It yields the protein CASSPGLATQTQYF.

For this clonotype: A clone one base away is much larger, so this may be a read error. The V gene is TRBV12-3 or TRBV12-4, the J gene TRBJ2-5; D is tentatively TRBD1 or TRBD2 (5 bases each). CDR3 length: 13 residues. As DNA, the CDR3 is TGTGCCAGCAGTTTCCCGGGACGCGAGACCCATTACTTC. It translates to CASSFPGRETHYF.

V is TRBV14 and J is TRBJ2-5; TRBD2 aligns across 9 bases. Per germline, CDR1 SGHDN and CDR2 FVKESK. The junction had 6 bases not matched to a gene; V was cut back by 0 bases and J by 4 bases. The CDR3 totals 16 residues. The CDR3 region has the DNA TGTGCCAGCAGCCAAGATCGAGGTAGCGGGAGAGAGACCCAGTACTTC. It translates to CASSQDRGSGRETQYF.